This TCR beta chain comes out of a study of beta chain features in type 1 diabetes. Study-wide background: Sorted cells from all samples, numbering 107,917,701, were examined.

A remark on this clone: The antigen is not known.

Based on CD45RO/CCR7/CD25/CD127/CD95/CD27, CD4+ regulatory, stem cell-like memory, naive and central memory cells were sorted. Study-level points and caveats: Compared with healthy donors, patients appeared to share more similar naive, central memory and regulatory TCRB repertoires. Shorter TCRB CDR3s, moderately but significantly so, marked every one of the four CD4+ subsets in Type 1 diabetes patients.

Every isolated RNA sample was fully reverse transcribed, so sequencing captured expressed TCRB transcripts. Sequencing used immunoSEQ multiplex PCR; TCRdb keeps in-frame clones, though not all of them. The data contain 200,000 to 250,000 clones, more than 11% of them singletons. The sequence came from a young man with type 1 diabetes. Specimen: naive CD4+ T cells from blood.

CDR3 loop: CASSRGQWDYEQYF. The CDR3 DNA sequence: TGTGCCAGCAGTCGGGGACAGTGGGACTACGAGCAGTACTTC. The chain joins TRBV6-5 to TRBJ2-7; 7 bases line up with TRBD1. Looked up from germline, CDR1 is MNHEY and CDR2 is SVGAGI. V was clipped by 5 bases and J by 3 bases; unmatched bases: 7. The CDR3 contains 14 residues.